A single sample gave rise to the 24 T cell receptor beta chains below, sequenced in a study of regulatory T cells in long-lasting Graves disease. iRepertoire HTBI primers and Arm-PCR of CDR3 regions built TCR beta libraries. A single record per CDR3 protein comes from TCRdb applying MiXCR to the multiplex PCR reads. Of about 470,000 distinct CDR3 sequences listed, more than 20% are singletons. The time point: persistent/refractory GD, antithyroid drugs over 5 years with positive TRAb. Extracted PBMC RNA gave rise to the TCR library. Material: peripheral blood mononuclear cells (PBMCs), obtained when the disease was refractory, from a patient treated with antithyroid drugs. Receptor source: a female donor with Graves disease.

This clonotype was seen many times. The gene calls are TRBV19 and TRBJ2-2; 14 bases fit TRBD2. Germline V CDR1 and CDR2: LNHDA, SQIVND (reference sequence). The CDR3 consists of 17 residues. V was pared by 4 bases and J by 4 bases, with 5 bases of the junction left unmatched. The CDR3 DNA is TGTGCCAGTAGTACCGGACTAGCGGGAGGTCGCACCGGGGAGCTGTTTTTT. The encoded protein is CASSTGLAGGRTGELFF.

This clonotype has just a few counts. At one end the junction does not follow the germline gene, possibly because of a read error. The chain has TRBV15 and TRBJ2-2; no reliable D call. CDR1 LNHNV and CDR2 YYDKDF come from the germline V gene (reference sequence). This CDR3 is built from 17 residues. The CDR3 sequence is CATRRGSSVLNTGELFF. CDR3 sequence (DNA): TGTGCCACCAGGAGAGGTAGCTCGGTACTCAACACCGGGGAGCTGTTTTTT.

This clonotype was seen at least ten times. V usage is TRBV12-3 or TRBV12-4 and J usage is TRBJ1-5; perhaps TRBD1 as D (5 bases). This CDR3 is built from 15 residues. V shed 2 bases and J shed 7 bases, with 15 bases lying between them. The CDR3 protein is CASSLNLGGGQPQHF. The DNA of the CDR3 is TGTGCCAGCAGTTTAAATTTGGGGGGTGGACAGCCCCAGCATTTT.

The chain joins TRBV7-9 to TRBJ1-2; TRBD1 matches at 7 bases. Germline lookup yields CDR1 SEHNR and CDR2 FQNEAQ (reference sequence). Trimming at V came to 6 bases and at J to 6 bases, leaving 13 bases not matched to a gene. This CDR3 has 15 amino acids. The CDR3 coding sequence is TGTGCCAGCAGTTTGACGCGGGCAGGGGGAGATGGCTACACCTTC. It specifies CASSLTRAGGDGYTF.

This clonotype was observed many times. The J gene is TRBJ1-2, the V gene TRBV29-1, with D maybe TRBD1 (6 bases). The CDR3 runs 17 residues. CDR1 is SQVTM, CDR2 ANQGSEA, per germline. V dropped 2 bases and J dropped 1 base, with 20 bases sitting between them. CDR3 protein: CSVERKRQDLLNYGYTF. In DNA form, the CDR3 reads TGCAGCGTTGAACGAAAGAGACAGGACCTCCTTAACTATGGCTACACCTTC.

This CDR3 reads CASSEDPSGANVLTF. For the CDR3, the DNA is TGTGCCAGCAGTGAAGATCCCTCTGGGGCCAACGTCCTGACTTTC. The chain joins TRBV6-2 or TRBV6-3 to TRBJ2-6, with no clear D. This CDR3 region has 15 residues. CDR1 MNHEY and CDR2 SVGEGT come from the germline V gene. V lost 5 bases and J lost 0, with 8 bases in between.

Turning to this clonotype: An end of the junction does not agree with germline; a read error may underlie this. The chain carries TRBV14 and TRBJ2-7; 10 bases are a match to TRBD1. Germline CDR1 is SGHDN and CDR2 is FVKESK. The CDR3 loop spans 16 amino acids. CDR3 amino acids: CASSEDRDRGWYEQYF. The CDR3 nucleotides read TGTGCCAGCAGCGAAGACCGGGACAGGGGCTGGTACGAGCAGTACTTC.

This clonotype was picked up many times. The chain has TRBV7-2 and TRBJ1-2; D unclear. The CDR3 runs 14 residues. The germline CDR1 and CDR2 sequences are SGHTA and FQGNSA. Deletions cut 6 bases from V and 4 bases from J, with 15 bases between. CDR3 in DNA: TGTGCCAGCAGACCATATCACCCCTCCTATGGCTACACCTTC. This gives the protein CASRPYHPSYGYTF. Filled out from reference TRBV7-2 and TRBJ1-2, the complete variable domain reads GAGVSQSPSNKVTEKGKDVELRCDPISGHTALYWYRQSLGQGLEFLIYFQGNSAPDKSGLPSDRFSAERTGGSVSTLTIQRTQQEDSAVYLCASRPYHPSYGYTFGSGTRLTVV.

This clonotype was found a few times. The genes are TRBV27 and TRBJ2-7; either TRBD1 or TRBD2 may fit D (5 bases each). CDR3 size: 15 residues. V was cut by 5 bases and J by 0 bases, with 14 bases left in between. The germline CDR1 and CDR2 sequences are MNHEY and SMNVEV (reference sequence). The CDR3 here is CASSGTGTASYEQYF. For the CDR3, the DNA is TGTGCCAGCAGTGGTACCGGGACGGCCTCCTACGAGCAGTACTTC.

Of note for this clonotype: This may be a read error, as it is one base from a much larger clone. The gene calls are TRBV6-4 and TRBJ1-5; D is ambiguous. Germline values: CDR1 MRHNA, CDR2 SNTAGT. The CDR3 runs to 15 residues. The DNA for the CDR3 is TGTGCCAACAGTGAAAGATGGGGTGGCAATCAGCCCCAGCATTTT. As protein: CANSERWGGNQPQHF.

This clonotype has at least ten counts. The chain combines TRBV6-2 or TRBV6-3 with TRBJ1-2, with D uncertain. V lost 0 bases to trimming and J lost 8 bases, with 10 bases between them. CDR1 is MNHEY and CDR2 is SVGEGT in the germline V gene. CDR3 length: 13 amino acids. The CDR3 region has the DNA TGTGCCAGCAGTTACTCGACGGAATCCGGCTACACCTTC. It codes for CASSYSTESGYTF.

This clonotype was seen repeatedly, ten times or more. The V and J genes are TRBV3-1 and TRBJ2-7; TRBD1 matches at 7 bases. Looked up from germline, CDR1 is LGHDT and CDR2 is YNNKEL (reference sequence). This CDR3 is built from 14 residues. V was pared by 6 bases and J by 6 bases, with 11 bases of the junction left unmatched. CDR3 DNA: TGTGCCAGCAGTCCGAAGGGGGCGACCGTCGAGCAGTACTTC. It is translated as CASSPKGATVEQYF.

The chain recombines TRBV19 with TRBJ1-5; D is unclear. CDR1 and CDR2 (germline): LNHDA, SQIVND (reference sequence). The CDR3 covers 14 residues. Trimming cost V 7 bases and J 1 base, with 11 bases left between them. CDR3 region: CASKMGRSNQPQHF. In DNA form, the CDR3 reads TGTGCCAGTAAAATGGGGAGAAGCAATCAGCCCCAGCATTTT.

This clonotype has a count of ten or more. The chain couples TRBV20-1 to TRBJ2-7; D may be TRBD2 (5 bases). The V and J ends lost 3 bases and 2 bases respectively, with 5 bases between them. This CDR3 region has 11 residues. From germline, CDR1 is DFQATT and CDR2 SNEGSKA (reference sequence). CDR3 protein: CSASGAYEQYF. CDR3 bases: TGCAGTGCTAGCGGGGCCTACGAGCAGTACTTC.

At least ten counts were recorded for this clonotype. J is TRBJ2-4 and V is TRBV2, with TRBD1 matching 10 bases. The CDR3 extends over 16 amino acids. V lost 4 bases, J lost 1 base, and 4 bases stayed unmatched. The germline gives CDR1 SNHLY, CDR2 FYNNEI. CDR3 sequence reads: CASSGQGAVAKNIQYF. DNA for the CDR3: TGTGCCAGCAGTGGACAGGGGGCGGTGGCCAAAAACATTCAGTACTTC.

This clonotype was counted many times. V gene TRBV2 combines with J gene TRBJ2-7; D is undetermined. The CDR3 contains 13 residues. CDR1 and CDR2 (germline): SNHLY, FYNNEI. V lost 2 bases and J lost 5, with 10 bases in between. The CDR3 DNA sequence: TGTGCCAGCAGTGAATTGGAGACCCACGAGCAGTACTTC. Protein: CASSELETHEQYF. The variable domain in full, with the rest retrieved from reference TRBV2 and TRBJ2-7, is EPEVTQTPSHQVTQMGQEVILRCVPISNHLYFYWYRQILGQKVEFLVSFYNNEISEKSEIFDDQFSVERPDGSNFTLKIRSTKLEDSAMYFCASSELETHEQYFGPGTRLTVT.

Of note for this clonotype: A much larger clonotype is one base distant, so this may be a read error. The chain carries TRBV28 and TRBJ2-5, with TRBD2 matching over 10 bases. CDR3 length: 15 amino acids. CDR1 and CDR2 (germline): MDHEN, SYDVKM. CDR3 nucleotide sequence: TGTGCCAGCAGTCCGTCAGCGGGAGGGCCAGAGACCCTGTACTTC. It specifies CASSPSAGGPETLYF.

This clonotype was picked up many times. The J gene is TRBJ1-2, the V gene TRBV20-1, with no clear D. CDR1 and CDR2 (germline): DFQATT, SNEGSKA (reference sequence). Trimming cost V 3 bases and J 0 bases, with 11 bases left between them. This CDR3 spans 14 amino acids. CDR3 sequence reads: CSASKQEANYGYTF. For the CDR3, the DNA is TGCAGTGCTAGTAAGCAGGAAGCTAACTATGGCTACACCTTC.

The chain has TRBV4-3 and TRBJ1-1, with 9 bases lining up with TRBD1. Germline V CDR1 and CDR2: LGHNA, YSLEER. The V gene end was trimmed by 6 bases and the J gene end by 0 bases; junction bases not matched to a gene: 5. There are 15 residues in the CDR3. In DNA form, the CDR3 reads TGCGCCAGCAGACCCGACAGGGGGATGAACACTGAAGCTTTCTTT. Encoded protein: CASRPDRGMNTEAFF.

To note about this clonotype: This sequence may be a read error, since a much larger clone differs from it by one base. The genes are TRBV11-2 and TRBJ2-7, with D unclear. CDR1 and CDR2 from the germline V gene are SGHAT and FQNNGV. V shed 3 bases and J shed 6 bases, with 12 bases lying between them. The CDR3 consists of 13 residues. The CDR3 sequence is CASSFKNSCEQYF. The CDR3, as DNA: TGTGCCAGCAGCTTTAAAAACAGCTGCGAGCAGTACTTC.

The chain recombines TRBV4-1 with TRBJ2-5; 12 positions match TRBD2. Per germline, CDR1 MGHRA and CDR2 YSYEKL. The CDR3 is 16 residues long. The V and J ends lost 4 bases and 1 base, in that order; junction bases with no gene match: 4. CDR3 sequence: CASSLRTSGTQETQYF. CDR3 coding DNA: TGCGCCAGCAGCCTTCGGACTAGCGGGACCCAAGAGACCCAGTACTTC.

The gene calls are TRBV9 and TRBJ1-2; TRBD1 might be the D (5 bases). The germline CDR1 and CDR2 sequences are SGDLS and YYNGEE. V lost 3 bases to trimming and J lost 8 bases, with 17 bases between them. This CDR3 has 14 residues. The DNA of the CDR3 is TGTGCCAGCAGCGGAAGACAGTCTCCGCGCGGCTACACCTTC. Translation: CASSGRQSPRGYTF.

The chain joins TRBV7-9 to TRBJ1-1; no clear D gene. The CDR3 spans 16 residues. Trimming pared 4 bases from V and 1 base from J, leaving 16 bases between. The germline V gene encodes CDR1 SEHNR and CDR2 FQNEAQ (reference sequence). This CDR3 is CASSSARSSGNTEAFF. The CDR3 DNA follows: TGTGCCAGCAGCTCAGCACGGTCCTCCGGGAACACTGAAGCTTTCTTT.

This clonotype was found many times. The chain joins TRBV10-3 to TRBJ1-2; D is unclear. The germline V and J ends were trimmed by 4 bases and 6 bases, with 6 bases remaining between them. CDR1 is ENHRY, CDR2 SYGVKD, per germline. CDR3 length: 11 residues. CDR3 sequence: CAISGVNGYTF. The CDR3 DNA reads TGTGCCATCAGTGGAGTGAATGGCTACACCTTC.